Each of the 4 T cell receptor beta chains below was sequenced from the same sample in a study of T-cell reconstitution after alpha-beta-depleted transplantation in children (dated by TCRdb to about 2016). Libraries were made using PCR. Instrument used: Illumina HiSeq 2500. TCR libraries were prepared with molecular barcoding, using unique molecular identifiers to normalize TCRbeta repertoire quantification. In-frame beta chains were kept once TCRdb had trimmed the public reads at Q25 with fastp and called clones with MiXCR. Each record represents a unique CDR3 protein, reported with the most common genes and DNA among its rows. A total of over 550,000 distinct CDR3 sequences appear in this sample, roughly 10% of them only once. Clones ranked in the top ten supply around 4% of the sample. The sequencing here drew on PBMCs from the stem cell graft donor, taken from the stem cell graft. These receptors all come from a human donor who donated a stem cell graft to a child with acute myeloid leukemia.

The CDR3 DNA is TGCGCCAGCAGCTTGGGTGACCGTGAGAGAGAGACCCAGTACTTC. Its translation: CASSLGDRERETQYF. The chain combines TRBV5-1 with TRBJ2-5; no clear D gene. Trimming removed 0 bases at V and 4 bases at J, with 13 bases between. Germline lookup yields CDR1 SGHRS and CDR2 YFSETQ. The CDR3 runs 15 residues.

This clonotype was counted only a few times. The chain couples TRBV18 to TRBJ2-7; no definite D call. V shed 0 bases and J shed 4 bases, with 13 bases lying between them. From germline, CDR1 is KGHSH and CDR2 LQKENI. The CDR3 totals 15 residues. This CDR3 reads CASSPPTQPQYEQYF. The CDR3 DNA sequence: TGTGCCAGCTCACCACCAACTCAACCTCAGTACGAGCAGTACTTC.

The V gene is TRBV30, the J gene TRBJ2-1, with no clear D. This CDR3 is 15 amino acids long. V was shortened by 0 bases and J by 0 bases, with 9 bases between the two germline ends. Germline V gives CDR1 GTSNPN, CDR2 SVGIG (reference sequence). The CDR3 loop reads CAWSVVSISYNEQFF. In nucleotides, the CDR3 is TGTGCCTGGAGTGTGGTTAGCATCTCCTACAATGAGCAGTTCTTC.

The chain couples TRBV7-3 to TRBJ2-1; 11 nucleotides align to TRBD2. Germline-derived CDR1 and CDR2 are SGHTA and FQGTGA. The CDR3 loop spans 16 amino acids. V was pared by 5 bases and J by 7 bases, with 10 bases of the junction left unmatched. The CDR3, as DNA: TGTGCCAGCAGCAAAATCGGGACTAGCGGAGGGAATGAGCAGTTCTTC. This sequence encodes CASSKIGTSGGNEQFF.